Presented here are 32 T cell receptor beta chains from one specimen sequenced in a study of T cells in Graves' hyperthyroidism and ophthalmopathy. Amplification of TCR beta CDR3 regions used RNA as the template. Using the HTBI primer set, a first-round RT-PCR was run on the TCR CDR3. TCRdb re-analysed the multiplex PCR reads in MiXCR, keeping a single row per CDR3 protein. Of some 620,000 distinct CDR3 sequences in the sample, around 15% were seen once. Sequenced input: blood. Receptors were obtained from a woman between 25 and 40 years old with Graves' hyperthyroidism.

This clonotype was seen at least ten times. This chain connects TRBV27 to TRBJ2-7, with D possibly TRBD2 on 6 matching bases. Germline CDR1 reads MNHEY; CDR2 reads SMNVEV (reference sequence). The CDR3 loop spans 15 amino acids. V was pared by 4 bases and J by 0 bases, with 13 bases between. For the CDR3, the DNA is TGTGCCAGCAGTTCTTTAGCGGTCTTCTCCTACGAGCAGTACTTC. As protein: CASSSLAVFSYEQYF.

There are a few counts of this clonotype. The chain combines TRBV4-3 with TRBJ1-4, with a weak D call TRBD1 (5 bases). There are 16 residues in the CDR3. V shed 4 bases and J shed 5 bases, with 17 bases lying between them. Germline CDR1 and CDR2: LGHNA and YSLEER. The CDR3 DNA sequence: TGCGCCAGCAGCCTATCCTGGGACGGGGGGAATGAAAAACTGTTTTTT. Its protein is CASSLSWDGGNEKLFF.

The chain uses TRBV7-3 and TRBJ2-3; 8 bases fit TRBD2. The CDR3 runs 17 residues. Germline trimming cut 5 bases from V and 5 bases from J; bases unmatched to any gene: 15. Germline V lookup: CDR1 SGHTA, CDR2 FQGTGA. The CDR3 sequence is CASSPIGRDLAGDTQYF. The CDR3 DNA follows: TGTGCCAGCAGCCCTATTGGGAGGGACCTAGCGGGAGATACGCAGTATTTT.

This clonotype was seen repeatedly, ten times or more. The J gene is TRBJ2-4, the V gene TRBV7-2; 7 bases are a match to TRBD2. The CDR3 spans 15 residues. V was clipped by 4 bases and J by 5 bases; unmatched bases: 8. Per germline, CDR1 SGHTA and CDR2 FQGNSA. For the CDR3, the DNA is TGTGCCAGCAGCTCCAGGCGGGACTACGAAAACATTCAGTACTTC. This translates into CASSSRRDYENIQYF.

In this sample, this clonotype turned up a few times. The J gene is TRBJ1-3, the V gene TRBV3-1; a weak D match, TRBD1 (5 bases). V dropped 4 bases and J dropped 4 bases, with 11 bases sitting between them. Germline V gene data show CDR1 as LGHDT and CDR2 as YNNKEL (reference sequence). This CDR3 is 14 amino acids long. The CDR3 DNA reads as TGTGCCAGCAGCCCCAGGGAAAACGGAAACACCATATATTTT. Its translation: CASSPRENGNTIYF.

The chain employs TRBV9 and TRBJ1-4; D may be TRBD1 (5 bases). Trimming removed 2 bases from V and 8 bases from J, with 13 bases in between. Germline CDR1 SGDLS, CDR2 YYNGEE. This CDR3 is 14 amino acids long. In nucleotides, the CDR3 is TGTGCCAGCAGCGTCGGAGGGTGGGGGGAAAAACTGTTTTTT. Translating gives CASSVGGWGEKLFF.

This clonotype was detected ten times or more. The chain has TRBV7-8 and TRBJ2-7; D is possibly TRBD2 (7 bases). Germline CDR1 reads SGHVS; CDR2 reads FQNEAQ. V dropped 1 base and J dropped 5 bases, with 15 bases sitting between them. CDR3 length equals 15 residues. This CDR3 is CASSLGRGGVDEQYF. DNA of the CDR3: TGTGCCAGCAGCTTAGGGCGAGGGGGGGTCGACGAGCAGTACTTC. Full variable domain (remainder filled in from reference TRBV7-8 and TRBJ2-7): GAGVSQSPRYKVAKRGQDVALRCDPISGHVSLFWYQQALGQGPEFLTYFQNEAQLDKSGLPSDRFFAERPEGSVSTLKIQRTQQEDSAVYLCASSLGRGGVDEQYFGPGTRLTVT.

V and J are TRBV12-3 or TRBV12-4 and TRBJ2-3; 7 bases are shared with TRBD2. The J segment lost 8 bases and the V segment lost 1 base, leaving 9 bases of the junction unmatched. The CDR3 consists of 15 residues. CDR3 protein: CASSLVGRPGGTQYF. The CDR3 DNA reads as TGTGCCAGCAGTTTAGTCGGCCGACCGGGGGGTACGCAGTATTTT.

Many counts were recorded for this clonotype. J is TRBJ2-7 and V is TRBV11-2; D is perhaps TRBD2 (6 bases). CDR3 length: 14 residues. V shed 4 bases and J shed 3 bases, with 13 bases lying between them. Germline V lookup: CDR1 SGHAT, CDR2 FQNNGV. CDR3 DNA: TGTGCCAGCAGCTCGAACCTCGGGAGCTACGAGCAGTACTTC. Amino acid sequence: CASSSNLGSYEQYF.

CDR3 sequence: CATSTGASPGTGELFF. The CDR3 DNA is TGTGCCACCAGCACAGGGGCGAGTCCCGGGACCGGGGAGCTGTTTTTT. This chain joins TRBV15 and TRBJ2-2; maybe TRBD1 (6 bases). The CDR3 contains 16 residues. Germline assignment: CDR1 LNHNV and CDR2 YYDKDF (reference sequence). Between the trimmed V and J ends, which lost 4 bases and 5 bases, there was a span of 17 bases.

The rearrangement joins TRBV7-2 to TRBJ1-1; no clear D gene. This CDR3 has 14 amino acids. The germline V gene encodes CDR1 SGHTA and CDR2 FQGNSA. The V end was cut by 5 bases, the J end by 1 base, with 11 bases between. CDR3 amino acids: CASSLTVTNTEAFF. The DNA of the CDR3 is TGTGCCAGCAGCCTGACGGTCACGAACACTGAAGCTTTCTTT.

In this sample, this clonotype turned up a few times. This chain joins TRBV20-1 and TRBJ2-1, with D tentatively TRBD1 (5 bases). This CDR3 contains 12 residues. CDR1 is DFQATT, CDR2 SNEGSKA, per germline (reference sequence). In nucleotides, the CDR3 is TGCAGCTTCATGGACATCTACAATGAGCAGTTCTTC. Its translation is CSFMDIYNEQFF.

The rearrangement joins TRBV7-6 to TRBJ2-1; 9 positions agree with TRBD2. J was trimmed by 0 bases and V by 2 bases; bases with no gene match: 8. Germline V gene data show CDR1 as SGHVS and CDR2 as FNYEAQ. The CDR3 is 18 residues long. CDR3 DNA: TGTGCCAGCAGCTTATCCCCTAGCGGGACCAGCTCCTACAATGAGCAGTTCTTC. It is translated as CASSLSPSGTSSYNEQFF.

This clonotype occurred many times. This rearrangement joins TRBV12-3 or TRBV12-4 to TRBJ1-4; D is possibly TRBD1 (5 bases). The CDR3 extends over 13 amino acids. Trimming stripped 3 bases from V and 7 bases from J, with 9 bases between. CDR3 sequence: CASSFHQGEKLFF. Here the CDR3 DNA reads TGTGCCAGCAGTTTCCATCAGGGTGAAAAACTGTTTTTT.

The chain links TRBV7-2 to TRBJ1-2, with 8 positions matching TRBD1. CDR1 is SGHTA, CDR2 FQGNSA, per germline. V gave up 4 bases and J gave up 3 bases; unmatched junction bases: 13. This CDR3 spans 17 amino acids. CDR3 region: CASSSPTGEISDYGYTF. CDR3 bases: TGTGCCAGCAGCTCCCCGACAGGGGAGATTTCGGACTATGGCTACACCTTC.

The sample holds a few counts of this clonotype. The chain links TRBV15 to TRBJ2-1; perhaps D is TRBD1 or TRBD2 (5 bases each). V shed 1 base and J shed 6 bases, with 10 bases lying between them. CDR3 size: 14 residues. The germline V gene encodes CDR1 LNHNV and CDR2 YYDKDF (reference sequence). CDR3 residues: CATSRGEGINEQFF. The CDR3 bases are TGTGCCACCAGCAGAGGTGAGGGGATCAATGAGCAGTTCTTC.

Points on this clonotype: One end of the junction does not line up with germline, which may come from a read error. V is TRBV20-1 and J is TRBJ2-7, with 9 bases matching TRBD1. The CDR3 has 13 amino acids. CDR1 is DFQATT and CDR2 is SNEGSKA in the germline V gene (reference sequence). The CDR3 coding sequence is TGCAGTGCTAGGGGACAGGGAGCCTACGAGCGGTACTTC. This encodes CSARGQGAYERYF.

Many counts were recorded for this clonotype. The V and J genes are TRBV30 and TRBJ2-2; D is unresolved. Germline assignment: CDR1 GTSNPN and CDR2 SVGIG (reference sequence). The CDR3 has 11 amino acids. The V and J ends lost 4 bases and 7 bases respectively, with 7 bases between them. In DNA, the CDR3 is TGTGCCTGGAAGATTGGCGGGGAGCTGTTTTTT. Its protein is CAWKIGGELFF. Drawing the rest from reference TRBV30 and TRBJ2-2, the complete variable domain is SQTIHQWPATLVQPVGSPLSLECTVEGTSNPNLYWYRQAAGRGLQLLFYSVGIGQISSEVPQNLSASRPQDRQFILSSKKLLLSDSGFYLCAWKIGGELFFGEGSRLTVL.

The chain uses TRBV20-1 and TRBJ2-5, with 10 positions matching TRBD1. Unmatched junction bases numbered 19, after V lost 5 bases and J lost 4 bases. CDR3 length: 18 residues. Germline V gene lookup returns CDR1 DFQATT and CDR2 SNEGSKA (reference sequence). This CDR3 reads CSAGPGTGAKGAGETQYF. As DNA, the CDR3 is TGCAGTGCTGGCCCCGGGACAGGGGCAAAGGGGGCAGGAGAGACCCAGTACTTC.

There are a few counts of this clonotype. The chain couples TRBV4-3 to TRBJ2-2; no firm D call. From germline, CDR1 is LGHNA and CDR2 YSLEER. The CDR3 extends over 16 amino acids. V was clipped by 2 bases and J by 6 bases, with 16 bases between them. The DNA of the CDR3 is TGCGCCAGCAGCCAAAAAAAAAATTGGTGGGCCGGGGAGCTGTTTTTT. It translates to CASSQKKNWWAGELFF.

This clonotype was counted many times. This rearrangement joins TRBV11-1 to TRBJ2-7, with TRBD1 identical over 10 bases. This CDR3 spans 15 amino acids. The germline V gene has CDR1 SGHAT and CDR2 FQDESV (reference sequence). The junction had 4 bases not matched to a gene; V was cut back by 4 bases and J by 1 base. This CDR3 is CASSSGTGDSYEQYF. The CDR3 nucleotides are TGTGCCAGCAGCTCCGGGACAGGGGATTCCTACGAGCAGTACTTC.

The chain recombines TRBV11-2 with TRBJ2-7; no definite D call. Between the trimmed V and J ends, which lost 6 bases and 3 bases, there was a span of 21 bases. Germline values: CDR1 SGHAT, CDR2 FQNNGV. CDR3 length equals 16 residues. For the CDR3, the DNA is TGTGCCAGCAGTCCCAGGACGTCAGCGAGAAACTACGAGCAGTACTTC. Translated: CASSPRTSARNYEQYF. Variable domain in full (rest from reference TRBV11-2 and TRBJ2-7): EAGVAQSPRYKIIEKRQSVAFWCNPISGHATLYWYQQILGQGPKLLIQFQNNGVVDDSQLPKDRFSAERLKGVDSTLKIQPAKLEDSAVYLCASSPRTSARNYEQYFGPGTRLTVT.

This clonotype was observed at least ten times. The chain carries TRBV28 and TRBJ2-3; TRBD1 is a possible D gene (9 bases). The V gene lost 2 bases and the J gene lost 4 bases, with 31 bases spanning the gap. Germline V gene lookup returns CDR1 MDHEN and CDR2 SYDVKM. CDR3 length equals 21 residues. The DNA for the CDR3 is TGTGCCAGCAGTTTAATGGCCAGGACAGGGGATAGCGGACTAGCAGCAGATACGCAGTATTTT. Its protein product is CASSLMARTGDSGLAADTQYF.

The chain employs TRBV6-5 and TRBJ2-1; TRBD1 or TRBD2 may be the D gene (6 bases each). The DNA end is more similar to TRBJ2-7, so the J call may be wrong. This CDR3 is built from 16 residues. The germline V gene encodes CDR1 MNHEY and CDR2 SVGAGI. This CDR3 is CASSYSMGGSYNEQYF. The CDR3 bases are TGTGCCAGCAGTTACTCGATGGGGGGCTCCTATAACGAGCAGTACTTC.

This clonotype occurred a few times. The chain joins TRBV5-5 to TRBJ2-2, with 8 bases identical to TRBD2. CDR3 length equals 18 residues. The junction had 15 bases not matched to a gene; V was cut back by 2 bases and J by 6 bases. Germline CDR1 and CDR2: SGHKS and YYEKEE (reference sequence). In nucleotides, the CDR3 is TGTGCCAGCAGCTTCCGTTCGCTGCGGGAGGTTCGGGCCGGGGAGCTGTTTTTT. Translation gives CASSFRSLREVRAGELFF.

In its sample, this clonotype was seen many times. The V call is TRBV28, the J call TRBJ2-1; 9 bases agree with TRBD1. The CDR3 spans 17 residues. Germline lookup yields CDR1 MDHEN and CDR2 SYDVKM. The V gene end was trimmed by 3 bases and the J gene end by 6 bases; junction bases not matched to a gene: 12. CDR3 loop: CASSFGGPGQGSNEQFF. The CDR3 DNA is TGTGCCAGCAGTTTTGGGGGGCCGGGACAGGGAAGCAATGAGCAGTTCTTC.

This clonotype was counted only a few times. The genes are TRBV3-1 and TRBJ1-6; TRBD1 agrees at 9 bases. The CDR3 length is 19 residues. The J segment lost 10 bases and the V segment lost 1 base, leaving 17 bases of the junction unmatched. Germline CDR1 reads LGHDT; CDR2 reads YNNKEL (reference sequence). Here the CDR3 DNA reads TGTGCCAGCAGCCAAGTGCAGGCGTGGAACAGGGGGCGAGGGTCACCCCTCCACTTT. Protein product: CASSQVQAWNRGRGSPLHF.

J is TRBJ1-5 and V is TRBV20-1, with D hard to call. The germline V and J ends were trimmed by 3 bases and 7 bases, with 16 bases remaining between them. This CDR3 is built from 14 residues. Germline CDR1 and CDR2: DFQATT and SNEGSKA (reference sequence). The CDR3 bases are TGCAGTGCTAGTTCGTGGGCGCCTGGCCAGCCCCAGCATTTT. Amino acids: CSASSWAPGQPQHF.

Only one count was recorded for this clonotype. A read error may account for a junction end that differs from germline. The rearrangement joins TRBV28 to TRBJ2-3; D is perhaps TRBD1 (5 bases). CDR3 length: 16 residues. CDR1 is MDHEN, CDR2 SYDVKM, per germline. The CDR3 sequence is CAISKIGQDQTDTQYF. The CDR3 bases are TGTGCCATCAGTAAGATTGGACAAGATCAGACAGATACGCAGTATTTT.

In its sample, this clonotype was seen many times. The chain has TRBV12-3 or TRBV12-4 and TRBJ2-3, with a tentative D call TRBD2 (6 bases). The ends were cut back, 6 bases at V and 1 base at J, with 11 bases in the middle. This CDR3 contains 14 residues. The CDR3 here is CASRRLVGTDTQYF. For the CDR3, the DNA is TGTGCCAGCAGAAGACTAGTGGGCACAGATACGCAGTATTTT.

This clonotype was observed a few times. This sequence joins TRBV19 and TRBJ1-1; a weak D match, TRBD1 (6 bases). V lost 6 bases to trimming and J lost 4 bases, with 15 bases between them. Germline V gene data show CDR1 as LNHDA and CDR2 as SQIVND (reference sequence). The CDR3 consists of 14 residues. The CDR3 DNA reads as TGTGCCAGTAGCACGGGAAGGGGGGGCACTGAAGCTTTCTTT. Its protein product is CASSTGRGGTEAFF. Drawing the rest from reference TRBV19 and TRBJ1-1, the complete variable domain is DGGITQSPKYLFRKEGQNVTLSCEQNLNHDAMYWYRQDPGQGLRLIYYSQIVNDFQKGDIAEGYSVSREKKESFPLTVTSAQKNPTAFYLCASSTGRGGTEAFFGQGTRLTVV.

This clonotype was counted ten times or more. The chain employs TRBV7-3 and TRBJ2-1; TRBD2 matches at 9 bases. J was trimmed by 6 bases and V by 6 bases; bases with no gene match: 12. Germline V gene data show CDR1 as SGHTA and CDR2 as FQGTGA. The CDR3 spans 16 residues. This chain's CDR3 is CASSPTGGRAPNEQFF. The DNA of the CDR3 is TGTGCCAGCAGTCCAACCGGCGGGAGGGCCCCCAATGAGCAGTTCTTC.